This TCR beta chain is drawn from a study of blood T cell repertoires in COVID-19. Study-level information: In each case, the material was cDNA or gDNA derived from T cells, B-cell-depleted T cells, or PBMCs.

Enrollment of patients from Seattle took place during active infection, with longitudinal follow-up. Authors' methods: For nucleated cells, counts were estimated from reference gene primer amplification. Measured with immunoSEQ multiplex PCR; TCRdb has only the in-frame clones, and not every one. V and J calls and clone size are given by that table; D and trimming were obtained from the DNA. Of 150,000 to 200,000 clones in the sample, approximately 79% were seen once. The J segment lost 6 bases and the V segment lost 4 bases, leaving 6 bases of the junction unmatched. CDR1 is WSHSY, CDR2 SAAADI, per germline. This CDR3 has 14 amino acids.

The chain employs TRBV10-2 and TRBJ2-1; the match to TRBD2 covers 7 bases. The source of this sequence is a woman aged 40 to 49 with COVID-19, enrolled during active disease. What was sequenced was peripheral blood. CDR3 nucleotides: TGCGCCAGCAGTGTGGGGGGGACGGGCAATGAGCAGTTCTTC. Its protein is CASSVGGTGNEQFF.